Listed below are T cell receptor beta chains from one sample, sequenced in a study of shared T cell receptors in the human thymus. Generated by immunoSEQ multiplex PCR, the TCRdb table keeps only in-frame clones and is missing some. The sample records about 710,000 clones, approximately 89% being singletons. These data were also filed under a second study, of human thymus T cells.

The sample was thymocytes. The receptors were gathered from a boy in the first two years of life with a congenital heart defect. CDR3s include the opening cysteine and the closing phenylalanine or tryptophan. A D gene is named only where the DNA matches it firmly. A clone size is listed for some rows: how often the clone was seen (once, few, many), or a class if it is expanded.

D: NA
J: TRBJ1-2
V: TRBV19
size: NA
CDR3: CASNRGRGYYGYTF
DNA: TGTGCCAGTAATCGTGGTAGGGGTTATTATGGCTACACCTTC

D: NA
J: TRBJ1-1
V: TRBV10-3
size: once
CDR3: CAISESLRVLNTEAFF
DNA: TGTGCCATCAGTGAGTCCCTAAGAGTATTGAACACTGAAGCTTTCTTT

D: NA
J: TRBJ2-7
V: TRBV28
size: NA
CDR3: CASSSELGGPYEQYF
DNA: TGTGCCAGCAGTTCGGAGCTAGGGGGTCCCTACGAGCAGTACTTC

D: TRBD1
J: TRBJ1-2
V: TRBV18
size: NA
CDR3: CASSPSGTGGYTF
DNA: TGTGCCAGCTCACCATCCGGGACAGGAGGCTACACCTTC

D: TRBD1
J: TRBJ1-5
V: TRBV30
size: NA
CDR3: CAWSTGGDQPQHF
DNA: TGTGCCTGGAGTACAGGGGGCGATCAGCCCCAGCATTTT

D: TRBD2
J: TRBJ2-5
V: TRBV7-8
size: NA
CDR3: CASSLWGIAGPLKETQYF
DNA: TGTGCCAGCAGCTTATGGGGGATAGCGGGGCCTCTGAAAGAGACCCAGTACTTC

D: TRBD2
J: TRBJ2-3
V: TRBV5-3
size: NA
CDR3: CARRELGGGGDTQYF
DNA: TGTGCCAGAAGGGAACTGGGCGGGGGGGGAGATACGCAGTATTTT

D: TRBD2
J: TRBJ2-5
V: TRBV15
size: NA
CDR3: CATRASGVQETQYF
DNA: TGTGCCACCAGAGCTAGCGGGGTACAAGAGACCCAGTACTTC

D: TRBD1
J: TRBJ1-1
V: TRBV6-1
size: NA
CDR3: CASRKDRVSDEAFF
DNA: TGTGCCAGCAGGAAGGACAGGGTTTCTGATGAAGCTTTCTTT

D: TRBD1
J: TRBJ1-3
V: TRBV6-6
size: once
CDR3: CASSFQGGSGNTIYF
DNA: TGTGCCAGCAGTTTCCAAGGGGGCAGCGGAAACACCATATATTTT

D: TRBD2
J: TRBJ2-7
V: TRBV4-1
size: NA
CDR3: CASSQAPGLAVSYEQYF
DNA: TGCGCCAGCAGCCAAGCACCCGGACTAGCGGTTTCCTACGAGCAGTACTTC

D: TRBD1
J: TRBJ2-7
V: TRBV4-3
size: NA
CDR3: CASSLNRGNEQYF
DNA: TGCGCCAGCAGCCTAAACAGGGGCAACGAGCAGTACTTC

D: TRBD1
J: TRBJ1-1
V: TRBV4-1
size: NA
CDR3: CASSPGTGVRNTEAFF
DNA: TGCGCCAGCAGCCCCGGGACAGGGGTCCGGAACACTGAAGCTTTCTTT

D: NA
J: TRBJ2-7
V: TRBV28
size: NA
CDR3: CASRQGKSSYEQYF
DNA: TGTGCCAGCAGGCAGGGCAAAAGCTCCTACGAGCAGTACTTC